Listed below are T cell receptor beta chains from one sample, sequenced in a study of a mutant IDH1 vaccine in newly diagnosed glioma. These TCRs are of unknown antigen specificity. The protocol was immunoSEQ multiplex PCR, while the TCRdb copy is restricted to in-frame clones and leaves out a portion. Of about 12,000 clones in the sample, 70% to 80% were seen once. This material consisted of PBMCs, taken from a glioma patient whose treatment included an IDH1 peptide vaccine. The receptors were sampled from a woman aged 40 to 55 with glioma. Both conserved end residues are part of each CDR3. Each record gives: J gene, V gene, CDR3 protein.

J: TRBJ2-3; V: TRBV9; CDR3: CASSVGASGSGTDTQYF
J: TRBJ1-6; V: TRBV4-2; CDR3: CASSQDRRVSGRRFGSPLHF
J: TRBJ1-4; V: TRBV6-5; CDR3: CASSSSWDSHEKLFF
J: TRBJ2-5; V: TRBV7-8; CDR3: CASWSGETQYF
J: TRBJ2-2; V: TRBV10-3; CDR3: CAISYGQGNTGELFF
J: .; V: TRBV18; CDR3: CASSPDTYEQYF
J: TRBJ1-2; V: TRBV6-5; CDR3: CASRGATYGYTF
J: TRBJ2-5; V: TRBV4-1; CDR3: CASSQEGVETQYF
J: TRBJ2-7; V: TRBV19; CDR3: CASSLTGVYEQYF
J: TRBJ2-5; V: TRBV20-1; CDR3: CSPWAVETQYF
J: TRBJ2-3; V: TRBV5-8; CDR3: CASSLGFGSDTQYF
J: TRBJ2-7; V: TRBV18; CDR3: CASSPGTDRAREYF
J: TRBJ2-7; V: TRBV4-2; CDR3: CASSQVPRGQGAGEQYF
J: TRBJ2-2; V: TRBV19; CDR3: CASSSSGELFF
J: TRBJ2-1; V: TRBV7-9; CDR3: CASSFPTGEQFF
J: TRBJ1-1; V: TRBV7-9; CDR3: CASSSSDRVNTEAFF
J: TRBJ2-5; V: TRBV10-3; CDR3: CATPTRQETQYF
J: TRBJ1-5; V: TRBV2; CDR3: CASSGGAGRWVAQHF
J: TRBJ2-7; V: TRBV28; CDR3: CASRPDRGDRLYEQYF
J: TRBJ1-2; V: TRBV7-8; CDR3: CASSLTQAYGYTF
J: TRBJ2-1; V: TRBV5-1; CDR3: CASSGHLLDHEQFF
J: TRBJ1-5; V: TRBV11-2; CDR3: CASSLGRGQGKEVNQPQHF
J: TRBJ1-2; V: TRBV10-3; CDR3: CAISAGQSSSEWDGYTF
J: TRBJ2-5; V: TRBV27; CDR3: CASSRAGLVGETQYF
J: TRBJ2-7; V: TRBV11-3; CDR3: CASSLGGSGGNEQYF
J: TRBJ2-7; V: TRBV7-9; CDR3: CASSAEDSDYEQYF
J: TRBJ2-3; V: TRBV4-3; CDR3: CASSHKTSGGGTDTQYF
J: TRBJ2-5; V: TRBV7-8; CDR3: CASSLAVGGRVQYF
J: TRBJ2-7; V: TRBV5-1; CDR3: CASSPGQGNYEQYF
J: TRBJ2-2; V: TRBV6-1; CDR3: CASSLRQVGTGELFF
J: TRBJ2-7; V: TRBV5-1; CDR3: CASSGGLLNVEQYF
J: TRBJ1-5; V: TRBV28; CDR3: CASSLGSYSNQPQHF
J: TRBJ2-7; V: TRBV16; CDR3: CASSQSGGAGGEQYF
J: TRBJ2-2; V: TRBV5-1; CDR3: CASSFLTSGRRTGELFF
J: TRBJ2-7; V: TRBV7-6; CDR3: CASSPQGSGAYEQYF